Shown below are 27 T cell receptor beta chains from a single sample sequenced in a study of T-cell memory formation after mild COVID-19 (dated by TCRdb to the early 2020s). The library was obtained by 5' RACE. The sample was run on an Illumina NovaSeq 6000. TCRdb applied fastp at Q25 and MiXCR to the public reads, then kept only in-frame beta chains. Records with the same CDR3 protein are collapsed into one entry carrying the most frequent genes and DNA. The table for this sample lists a few hundred thousand distinct CDR3 sequences; around 15% of them were counted only once. The biggest ten clones account for 22% of the sample. What was sequenced was PBMCs or a T cell subset sorted from them (not recorded which). The receptors were sampled from a man aged 18 to 30 who had mild COVID-19 (a few samples of this study predate the infection). The sample titles of this study are shuffled in the database, so cell type and time point are left out; the donor was told from shared clones.

This clonotype was observed a handful of times. This chain links TRBV6-5 with TRBJ2-6; 9 positions match TRBD1. This CDR3 has 17 amino acids. The junction had 6 bases not matched to a gene; V was cut back by 5 bases and J by 1 base. Germline V gene lookup returns CDR1 MNHEY and CDR2 SVGAGI. In nucleotides, the CDR3 is TGTGCCAGCAGTAAGACAGGGGGGCGATCTGGGGCCAACGTCCTGACTTTC. This encodes CASSKTGGRSGANVLTF.

The rearrangement links TRBV4-3 to TRBJ2-2; perhaps D is TRBD1 or TRBD2 (5 bases each). The length of the CDR3 is 15 residues. The germline gives CDR1 LGHNA, CDR2 YSLEER. V shed 0 bases and J shed 5 bases, with 10 bases lying between them. Written as DNA, the CDR3 is TGCGCCAGCAGCCAAGAAGGGGACGGAACCGGGGAGCTGTTTTTT. Protein product: CASSQEGDGTGELFF.

This clonotype was recorded a few times. The rearrangement links TRBV6-6 to TRBJ2-3; D may correspond to TRBD1 or TRBD2 (5 bases each). Germline CDR1 and CDR2: MNHNY and SVGAGI (reference sequence). This CDR3 has 14 residues. Trimming removed 6 bases from V and 3 bases from J, with 13 bases in between. CDR3 protein: CASSTGWGTDTQYF. In nucleotides, the CDR3 is TGTGCCAGCAGCACGGGCTGGGGGACAGATACGCAGTATTTT.

This clonotype was found a few times. The chain links TRBV24-1 to TRBJ2-3; 9 nucleotides match TRBD2. The CDR3 loop spans 15 amino acids. J was trimmed by 0 bases and V by 3 bases; bases with no gene match: 0. Germline lookup yields CDR1 KGHDR and CDR2 SFDVKD. This CDR3 is CATSDSGGSTDTQYF. The CDR3 coding sequence is TGTGCCACCAGTGATAGCGGGGGGAGCACAGATACGCAGTATTTT.

The V and J genes are TRBV6-5 and TRBJ2-6, with D perhaps TRBD2 (6 bases). The CDR3 sequence is 16 residues long. CDR1 is MNHEY, CDR2 SVGAGI, per germline. Trimming shortened V by 2 bases and J by 1 base, and 9 bases separated the two germline ends. For the CDR3, the DNA is TGTGCCAGCAGTTACGCGACTAGTTCTGGGGCCAACGTCCTGACTTTC. Its protein is CASSYATSSGANVLTF.

CDR3 bases: TGTGCCAGCAGACCGGACAGAAACTATGGCTACACCTTC. Its protein product is CASRPDRNYGYTF. This chain links TRBV9 with TRBJ1-2, with D possibly being TRBD1 (6 bases). Looked up from germline, CDR1 is SGDLS and CDR2 is YYNGEE. The CDR3 loop spans 13 amino acids. V lost 5 bases to trimming and J lost 2 bases, with 10 bases between them.

This rearrangement joins TRBV5-1 to TRBJ1-1, with 8 bases fitting TRBD1. The germline CDR1 and CDR2 sequences are SGHRS and YFSETQ. The CDR3 is made up of 15 amino acids. V lost 5 bases and J lost 0; bases outside the gene matches: 6. The CDR3 DNA reads as TGCGCCAGCAGGCGGGCAGGGGGCATGAACACTGAAGCTTTCTTT. As protein: CASRRAGGMNTEAFF.

The CDR3 coding sequence is TGTGCCAGCAGCTTAGCAGGGGGTATGGGTCAGCCCCAGCATTTT. This codes for CASSLAGGMGQPQHF. The chain employs TRBV7-2 and TRBJ1-5, with TRBD1 as a possible D gene (6 bases). The CDR3 length is 15 residues. The germline gives CDR1 SGHTA, CDR2 FQGNSA. V lost 0 bases, J lost 6 bases, and 12 bases lay in between.

This clonotype has only a few counts. The chain employs TRBV6-6 and TRBJ2-2, with 10 nucleotides matching TRBD2. From germline, CDR1 is MNHNY and CDR2 SVGAGI (reference sequence). The CDR3 length is 15 residues. With 2 bases clipped from V and 7 bases from J, the junction kept 4 bases outside the gene matches. CDR3 region: CASSYSGGAGGELFF. The CDR3 DNA reads as TGTGCCAGCAGTTACAGCGGGGGGGCCGGCGGGGAGCTGTTTTTT.

The V and J genes are TRBV18 and TRBJ1-1; D might be TRBD1 (5 bases). The CDR3 is 13 amino acids. Germline CDR1 reads KGHSH; CDR2 reads LQKENI. V lost 4 bases, J lost 11 bases, and 17 bases lay in between. CDR3 protein: CASSLSDTRGAFF. CDR3 coding DNA: TGTGCCAGCTCACTTAGTGACACCCGGGGGGCTTTCTTT.

This clonotype has just a few counts. The chain recombines TRBV21-1 with TRBJ1-2. TRBV21-1 is annotated as a pseudogene. The CDR3 is 12 amino acids. This chain's CDR3 is CASSPPEKGYTF. CDR3 DNA sequence: TGTGCCAGCAGCCCTCCGGAAAAGGGCTACACCTTC.

This sequence joins TRBV6-1 and TRBJ1-3, with D unclear. Deletions cut 2 bases from V and 0 bases from J, with 11 bases between. This CDR3 comprises 16 residues. Germline lookup yields CDR1 MNHNS and CDR2 SASEGT. The CDR3 region is CASSERTVSSGNTIYF. The DNA of the CDR3 is TGTGCCAGCAGTGAACGTACAGTGTCCTCTGGAAACACCATATATTTT.

This clonotype occurred a few times. The gene calls are TRBV4-2 and TRBJ2-5; 7 bases agree with TRBD2. The V segment lost 2 bases and the J segment 3 bases; nucleotides outside the gene matches: 9. Germline CDR1 reads LGHNA; CDR2 reads YNFKEQ. The CDR3 spans 16 residues. CDR3 DNA: TGTGCCAGCAGCCAACCGACTAGCCAGCGAGAAGAGACCCAGTACTTC. It encodes CASSQPTSQREETQYF.

There are a few counts of this clonotype. The chain combines TRBV5-4 with TRBJ1-4; perhaps TRBD1 as D (5 bases). V gave up 4 bases and J gave up 6 bases, with 13 bases separating them. From germline, CDR1 is SGHNT and CDR2 YYREEE (reference sequence). The length of the CDR3 is 14 residues. Here the CDR3 reads CASSLDSNDEKLFF. In DNA form, the CDR3 reads TGTGCCAGCAGCCTCGACAGCAACGATGAAAAACTGTTTTTT.

This clonotype was detected many times. This chain uses TRBV4-3 with TRBJ2-1; no reliable D call. Trimming took 2 bases from V and 6 from J, leaving 14 bases between them. From germline, CDR1 is LGHNA and CDR2 YSLEER. This CDR3 contains 15 residues. CDR3 in amino acids: CASSQTPQKGNEQFF. Here the CDR3 DNA reads TGCGCCAGCAGCCAAACCCCCCAGAAGGGCAATGAGCAGTTCTTC.

The CDR3 protein is CASSLGTSGVTGELFF. CDR3 sequence (DNA): TGTGCCAGCAGCCTGGGGACTAGCGGGGTCACCGGGGAGCTGTTTTTT. The gene calls are TRBV11-2 and TRBJ2-2; TRBD2 matches 13 bases. Germline CDR1 is SGHAT and CDR2 is FQNNGV. V dropped 5 bases and J dropped 4; count of bases not matched to a gene: 4. The CDR3 totals 16 residues.

This chain links TRBV7-2 with TRBJ2-3; D unresolved. Germline values: CDR1 SGHTA, CDR2 FQGNSA. Between the trimmed V and J ends, which lost 2 bases and 6 bases, there was a span of 9 bases. The CDR3 spans 13 residues. The CDR3 sequence is CASSLSVSDTQYF. The CDR3 DNA reads TGTGCCAGCAGCTTATCAGTCTCCGATACGCAGTATTTT.

This clonotype turned up a few times. The chain has TRBV7-2 and TRBJ1-2; no firm D call. The ends were cut back, 2 bases at V and 4 bases at J, with 11 bases in the middle. The CDR3 covers 14 residues. The germline V gene has CDR1 SGHTA and CDR2 FQGNSA. CDR3 bases: TGTGCCAGCAGCTTAAGGCAGGCCGGCTATGGCTACACCTTC. Amino acids: CASSLRQAGYGYTF.

The rearrangement uses TRBV20-1 and TRBJ2-5, with D uncertain. The CDR3 spans 12 residues. CDR1 DFQATT and CDR2 SNEGSKA come from the germline V gene (reference sequence). V was shortened by 3 bases and J by 3 bases, with 8 bases between the two germline ends. The CDR3 nucleotides read TGCAGTGCTAGGGTGTCAGAAGAGACCCAGTACTTC. Encoded protein: CSARVSEETQYF.

This clonotype has only a few counts. V is TRBV6-1 and J is TRBJ2-2, with 8 bases fitting TRBD2. The CDR3 is 14 amino acids. V was pared by 8 bases and J by 7 bases, with 9 bases of the junction left unmatched. Germline V gene sequence: CDR1 MNHNS, CDR2 SASEGT. In nucleotides, the CDR3 is TGTGCCAGCCCCGGGAGGGGAGGCGGCGGGGAGCTGTTTTTT. Protein sequence: CASPGRGGGGELFF.

The J gene is TRBJ2-2, the V gene TRBV21-1; the table's D call TRBD1 went unverified against the DNA. TRBV21-1 is annotated as a pseudogene. The CDR3 is 18 residues long. CDR3 in DNA: TGTGCCAGCAGCTGTACCCTTTCGGGACACCTAAACACCGGGGAGCTGTTTTTT. The encoded protein is CASSCTLSGHLNTGELFF.

This chain joins TRBV4-1 and TRBJ2-5, with D tentatively TRBD1 or TRBD2 (5 bases each). CDR3 length: 15 residues. The V end lost 6 bases, the J end lost 1 base, and 15 bases lay between the germline ends. Germline CDR1 and CDR2: MGHRA and YSYEKL. Here the CDR3 DNA reads TGCGCCAGCAGGCTACTCAGGGACGGCCAAGAGACCCAGTACTTC. Residues: CASRLLRDGQETQYF.

V and J are TRBV7-3 and TRBJ2-3; no clear D. This CDR3 comprises 14 residues. V lost 5 bases, J lost 3 bases, and 12 bases lay in between. Germline V gene sequence: CDR1 SGHTA, CDR2 FQGTGA. The CDR3 loop is CASSSGIRTDTQYF. CDR3 DNA: TGTGCCAGCAGCAGTGGGATTAGGACAGATACGCAGTATTTT. The full variable domain, its missing parts supplied by reference TRBV7-3 and TRBJ2-3, is GAGVSQTPSNKVTEKGKYVELRCDPISGHTALYWYRQSLGQGPEFLIYFQGTGAADDSGLPNDRFFAVRPEGSVSTLKIQRTERGDSAVYLCASSSGIRTDTQYFGPGTRLTVL.

The rearrangement links TRBV7-9 to TRBJ2-4; TRBD2 is a possible D gene (5 bases). V shed 4 bases and J shed 3 bases, with 13 bases lying between them. There are 15 residues in the CDR3. Germline V gives CDR1 SEHNR, CDR2 FQNEAQ (reference sequence). The CDR3 loop is CASSSPPRGKNIQYF. The DNA for the CDR3 is TGTGCCAGCAGCTCCCCCCCCCGGGGCAAAAACATTCAGTACTTC.

The table lists this clonotype with a count of one. This sequence joins TRBV13 and TRBJ1-4; 9 bases are a match to TRBD1. Germline values: CDR1 PRHDT, CDR2 FYEKMQ (reference sequence). Losses at the gene ends were 3 bases for V and 8 bases for J; bases not matched to a gene: 7. CDR3 length: 15 amino acids. The CDR3 here is CASSLKDRGSEKLFF. CDR3 bases: TGTGCCAGCAGCTTGAAGGACAGGGGATCGGAAAAACTGTTTTTT.

This clonotype came up a few times. The chain uses TRBV9 and TRBJ1-3; D unclear. Deletions cut 3 bases from V and 0 bases from J, with 22 bases between. CDR3 length equals 19 residues. Per the germline V gene, CDR1 is SGDLS and CDR2 is YYNGEE. The CDR3 region is CASSARPSIQHGSGNTIYF. DNA of the CDR3: TGTGCCAGCAGCGCAAGACCTTCCATCCAACACGGCTCTGGAAACACCATATATTTT.

This chain uses TRBV24-1 with TRBJ2-1; D remains unclear. The germline V and J ends were trimmed by 2 bases and 6 bases, with 10 bases remaining between them. This CDR3 spans 14 amino acids. Germline V gene sequence: CDR1 KGHDR, CDR2 SFDVKD. The CDR3 DNA follows: TGTGCCACCAGTGATTCGAGGAGACGCAATGAGCAGTTCTTC. Translation gives CATSDSRRRNEQFF.